This entry is about one T cell receptor beta chain. The table came from immunoSEQ multiplex PCR; TCRdb's copy has only in-frame clones and leaves some out. This repertoire shows under 250,000 clones, around 82% found once; its top ten account for approximately 4.8%. The data derive from a study of blood T cell repertoires in COVID-19. For the study at large: The analysed material was cDNA or gDNA that came from T cells, B-cell-depleted T cells, or PBMCs.

The CDR3 is 20 amino acids. V dropped 3 bases and J dropped 0; count of bases not matched to a gene: 19. CDR1 is KGHDR, CDR2 SFDVKD, per germline. The receptor was isolated from a woman in her seventies with acute or convalescent COVID-19. The gene calls are TRBV24-1 and TRBJ2-7; 7 bases match TRBD1. Sequenced material: peripheral blood. CDR3 in amino acids: CATSDLDRARIWRFSYEQYF. CDR3 sequence (DNA): TGTGCCACCAGTGATCTAGACAGGGCCAGGATATGGAGATTCTCCTACGAGCAGTACTTC.